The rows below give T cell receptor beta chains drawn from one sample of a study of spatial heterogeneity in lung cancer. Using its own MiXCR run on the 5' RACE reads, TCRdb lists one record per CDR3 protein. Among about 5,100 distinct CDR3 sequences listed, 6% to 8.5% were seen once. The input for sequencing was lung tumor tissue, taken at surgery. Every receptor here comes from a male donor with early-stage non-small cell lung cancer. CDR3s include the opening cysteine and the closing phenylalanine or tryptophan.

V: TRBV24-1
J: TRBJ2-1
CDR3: CATSDSSLAVHNEQFF

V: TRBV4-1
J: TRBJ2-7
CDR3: CASSQTWTGQREQYF

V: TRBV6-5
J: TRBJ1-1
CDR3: CASSYFPAGTEAFF

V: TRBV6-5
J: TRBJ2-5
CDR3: CASRKAGGPGETQYF

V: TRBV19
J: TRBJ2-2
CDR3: CASSPRTGNTGELFF

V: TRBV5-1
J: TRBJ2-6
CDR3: CASSPGTGISGANVLTF

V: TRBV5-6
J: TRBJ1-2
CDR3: CASSLPAYGYTF

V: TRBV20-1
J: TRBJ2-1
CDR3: CSARVSGVARIGQFF

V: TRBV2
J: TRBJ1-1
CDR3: CASSGEGRGAFF

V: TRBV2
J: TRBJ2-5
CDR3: CASNSYSQETQYF

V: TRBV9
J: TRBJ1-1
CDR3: CASSRAGYEAFF

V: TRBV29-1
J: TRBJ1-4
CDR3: CSVDGMGNEKLFF

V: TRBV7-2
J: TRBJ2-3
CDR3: CASSLTSGAQYF

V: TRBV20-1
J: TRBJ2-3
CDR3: CSASGPTDTQYF

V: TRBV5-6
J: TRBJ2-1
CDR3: CASHTGGRGSSYNEQFF

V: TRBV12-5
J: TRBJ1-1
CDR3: CASGRHRGDTEAFF

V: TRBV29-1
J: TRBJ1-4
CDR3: CSVGAGDEKLFF

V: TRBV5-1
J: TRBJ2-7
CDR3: CASSFGQGGEQYF

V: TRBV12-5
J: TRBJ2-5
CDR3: CASGPPGQGEETQYF

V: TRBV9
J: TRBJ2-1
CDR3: CASSARTSSYNEQFF

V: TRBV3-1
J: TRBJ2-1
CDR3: CASSQQGEEQFF

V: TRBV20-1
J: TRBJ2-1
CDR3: CSASLLAGAGNEQFF

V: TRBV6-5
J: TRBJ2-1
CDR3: CASRMTGGVYNEQFF

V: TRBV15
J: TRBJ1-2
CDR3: CATSPPNGQLANYGYTF

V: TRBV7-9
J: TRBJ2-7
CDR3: CASSLVGERSYEQYF

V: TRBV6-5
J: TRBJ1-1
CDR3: CASSYGSNTEAFF

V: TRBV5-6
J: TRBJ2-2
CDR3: CASRTRSPGELFF

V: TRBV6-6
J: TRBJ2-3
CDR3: CASSRGGDGTDTQYF

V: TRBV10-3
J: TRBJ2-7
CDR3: CAISEPLVRDTYEQYF

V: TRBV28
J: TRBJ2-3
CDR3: CASSSSGLAGVPDTQYF

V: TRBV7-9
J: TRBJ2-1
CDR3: CASIPGSPSSYNEQFF

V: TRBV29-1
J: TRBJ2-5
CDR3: CSVREVGETQYF

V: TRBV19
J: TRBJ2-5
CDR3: CASSVTVQETQYF

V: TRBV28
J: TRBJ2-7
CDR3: CASSLEPTSYEQYF

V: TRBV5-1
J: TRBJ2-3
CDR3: CASSATGTSGSWNTDTQYF

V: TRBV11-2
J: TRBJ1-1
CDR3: CASSFTVSTEAFF

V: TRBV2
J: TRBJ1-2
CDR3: CASSEGNSYGYTF

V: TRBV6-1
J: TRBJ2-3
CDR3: CASSEVGEDTQYF

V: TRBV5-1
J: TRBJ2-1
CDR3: CASSQRQGTNEQFF

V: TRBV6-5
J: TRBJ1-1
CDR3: CASSYSMGYTEAFF

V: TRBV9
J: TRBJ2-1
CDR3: CASSAPWGAEQFF

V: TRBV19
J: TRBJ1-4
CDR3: CASRRKTGTGGEGNEKLFF

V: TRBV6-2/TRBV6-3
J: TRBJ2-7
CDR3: CASSSTMSLFKQYF

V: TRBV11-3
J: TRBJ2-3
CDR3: CASSPGLALDTQYF

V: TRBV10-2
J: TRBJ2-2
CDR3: CASSGGAGDPPFTGELFF

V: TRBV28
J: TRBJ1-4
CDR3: CASSLPGQGAGEKLFF

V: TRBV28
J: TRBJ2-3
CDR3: CASRPLAFGTDTQYF

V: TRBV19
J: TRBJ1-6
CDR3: CASSNQGLRLNSPLHF

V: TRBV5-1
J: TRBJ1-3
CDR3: CASSGATGASGNTIYF

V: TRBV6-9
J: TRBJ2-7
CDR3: CASRLTSGSHEQYF

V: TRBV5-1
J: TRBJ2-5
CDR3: CASSSDRQIQYF

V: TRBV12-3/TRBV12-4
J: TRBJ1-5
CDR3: CASSPLAVLNQPQHF

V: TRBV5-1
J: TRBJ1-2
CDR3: CASSFLNDGYTF

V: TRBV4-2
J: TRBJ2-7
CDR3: CASSQEWHASYEQYF

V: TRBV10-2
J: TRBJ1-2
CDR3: CARDTSLSINYGYTF